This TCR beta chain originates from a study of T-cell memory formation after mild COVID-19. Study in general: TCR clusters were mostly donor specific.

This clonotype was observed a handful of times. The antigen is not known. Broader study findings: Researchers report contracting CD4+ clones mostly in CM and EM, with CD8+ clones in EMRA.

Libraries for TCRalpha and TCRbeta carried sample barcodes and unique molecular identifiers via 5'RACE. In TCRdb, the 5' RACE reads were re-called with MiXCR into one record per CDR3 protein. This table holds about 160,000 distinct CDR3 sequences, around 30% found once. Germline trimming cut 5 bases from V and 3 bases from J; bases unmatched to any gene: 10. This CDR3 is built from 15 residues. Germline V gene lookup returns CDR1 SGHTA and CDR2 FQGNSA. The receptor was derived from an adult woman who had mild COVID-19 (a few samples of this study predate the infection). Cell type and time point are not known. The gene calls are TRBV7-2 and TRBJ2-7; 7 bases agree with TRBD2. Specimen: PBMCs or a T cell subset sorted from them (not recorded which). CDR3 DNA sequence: TGTGCCAGCAGCCGGGGCGGGGGTTTCGTCTACGAGCAGTACTTC. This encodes CASSRGGGFVYEQYF.